The rows below give T cell receptor beta chains drawn from one sample of a study of Graves' ophthalmopathy and Graves' hyperthyroidism. TCRdb reanalysed the multiplex PCR reads using MiXCR and keeps one entry per CDR3 protein. The data contain under 400,000 distinct CDR3 sequences, 15% to 20% of them singletons. Sequencing was carried out using peripheral blood. Receptor source: an adult man with Graves' ophthalmopathy. Both conserved end residues are part of each CDR3. Fields, in order: V gene, clone size, J gene, D gene, CDR3 protein, CDR3 DNA. The D gene is left open where the match is weak. Not all rows give a size; the values are once, few, many and, for expanded clones, a class.

TRBV28	many	TRBJ2-5	NA	CASSLLGQETQYF	TGTGCCAGCAGTTTATTAGGGCAAGAGACCCAGTACTTC
TRBV5-5	many	TRBJ1-1	NA	CASSFLGYDTEAFF	TGCGCCAGCAGCTTTCTGGGATACGACACTGAAGCTTTCTTT
TRBV6-4	NA	TRBJ2-7	NA	CASSDARGWQGSYEQYF	TGTGCCAGCAGTGACGCCCGGGGGTGGCAGGGAAGCTACGAGCAGTACTTC
TRBV9	many	TRBJ1-1	NA	CASSLRTGSATEAFF	TGTGCCAGCAGCCTTAGAACAGGGAGTGCCACTGAAGCTTTCTTT
TRBV5-1	many	TRBJ2-5	NA	CASSTRPQSGETQYF	TGCGCCAGCAGCACCCGCCCCCAGTCCGGGGAGACCCAGTACTTC
TRBV18	many	TRBJ1-1	NA	CASSPLVAGNTEAFF	TGTGCCAGCTCACCACTTGTCGCTGGGAACACTGAAGCTTTCTTT
TRBV5-1	many	TRBJ1-1	TRBD1	CASSLRTGEAFF	TGCGCCAGCAGCTTGAGGACAGGGGAAGCTTTCTTT
TRBV20-1	many	TRBJ2-5	TRBD2	CSASGGARETQYF	TGCAGTGCTAGCGGGGGGGCTCGAGAGACCCAGTACTTC
TRBV15	many	TRBJ1-5	NA	CATSRDLESNQPQHF	TGTGCCACCAGCAGAGATCTAGAGAGCAATCAGCCCCAGCATTTT
TRBV28	NA	TRBJ1-3	TRBD1	CASSAPGQGNTIYF	TGTGCCAGCAGTGCCCCGGGACAGGGGAACACCATATATTTT
TRBV10-1	NA	TRBJ2-5	TRBD2	CASSESRREYQETQYF	TGCGCCAGCAGTGAGTCTCGGCGGGAGTACCAAGAGACCCAGTACTTC
TRBV29-1	many	TRBJ2-5	NA	CSVENGGETQYF	TGCAGCGTTGAAAATGGGGGAGAGACCCAGTACTTC
TRBV5-1	many	TRBJ2-5	TRBD2	CASSLAESSGKETQYF	TGCGCCAGCAGCTTGGCGGAGAGTAGCGGGAAGGAGACCCAGTACTTC
TRBV20-1	many	TRBJ2-5	TRBD2	CSARKSGGLQETQYF	TGCAGTGCTAGAAAAAGCGGGGGTCTTCAAGAGACCCAGTACTTC
TRBV12-3/TRBV12-4	many	TRBJ2-7	TRBD1	CASRLGTGGNYEQYF	TGTGCCAGCAGGCTCGGGACAGGAGGAAACTACGAGCAGTACTTC
TRBV5-5	many	TRBJ1-6	NA	CASSAGTDNSPLHF	TGTGCCAGCAGCGCCGGGACGGATAATTCACCCCTCCACTTT